This TCR beta chain was profiled in a study of CD8 T cells in Susac syndrome. The J segment lost 7 bases and the V segment lost 5 bases, leaving 13 bases of the junction unmatched. The CDR3 spans 15 residues. The germline V gene has CDR1 DFQATT and CDR2 SNEGSKA (reference sequence). It was with random hexamers that 0.5 to 1 ug RNA was reverse transcribed. With immunoSEQ multiplex PCR, TCR beta CDR3 was amplified across 54 Vbeta and 13 Jbeta. TCRdb re-derived calls from the immunoSEQ multiplex PCR reads in MiXCR, one entry per CDR3 protein. The sample carries 140,000 to 150,000 distinct CDR3 sequences, 85% to 95% recorded once.

Sequencing was carried out using CD4+ T cells from PBMCs. This TCR was sampled from a human donor with multiple sclerosis. This rearrangement joins TRBV20-1 to TRBJ2-2; 7 nucleotides line up with TRBD1. CDR3 sequence reads: CSARVPDRAVGELFF. In DNA form, the CDR3 reads TGCAGTGCTCGGGTCCCCGACAGGGCGGTCGGGGAGCTGTTTTTT.